Listed here are 18 T cell receptor delta chains from one sample, sequenced in a study of γδ T cells in repeated Plasmodium falciparum infection. Flow sorting of PBMC yielded separate Vgamma9/Vdelta2+ and Vdelta2-negative gammadelta T cell populations for bulk repertoire analysis. TCRdb re-processed the multiplex PCR reads via CATT. The table has roughly 90,000 delta-chain clones, approximately 1.4% seen once. The sequencing input was gamma-delta T cells from blood. These receptors originate from a pool of human donors (malaria-infected and uninfected, not separated).

This clone was detected many times. This chain links TRDV1 with TRDJ1; 12 positions agree with TRDD3. As TCRdb names no J gene, one was assigned here on the basis of a DNA match to germline. Unmatched junction bases numbered 24, after V lost 3 bases and J lost 4 bases. CDR1 and CDR2 (germline): TSWWSYY, QGS. This CDR3 is built from 22 residues. The CDR3 reads CALGDTPSYGYWGIHAHDKLIF. CDR3 bases: TGTGCTCTTGGGGATACCCCTTCCTACGGGTACTGGGGGATACATGCACACGATAAACTCATCTTT.

Notes on this clone: The protein TCRdb gives is from a much larger clone and does not agree with this DNA's translation at residue 9, likely a read error; the protein shown here comes from the DNA. This rearrangement joins TRDV2 to TRDJ3; 8 positions match TRDD3. Because TCRdb records no J gene, it was assigned here through a match of the DNA to germline. The CDR3 is 19 residues long. Germline lookup yields CDR1 GEAIGNYY and CDR2 EKD. J was trimmed by 5 bases and V by 3 bases; bases with no gene match: 14. The CDR3 region has the DNA TGTGCCTGTGACCCATTACTGGGGGGTACGCGCCGGGACACCCGACAGATGTTTTTC. Its protein is CACDPLLGGTRRDTRQMFF.

The sample holds many counts of this clone. Distinct nucleotide sequences in the sample also encode this CDR3. This chain uses TRDV1 with TRDJ1; 7 bases agree with TRDD3. Per the germline V gene, CDR1 is TSWWSYY and CDR2 is QGS. This CDR3 comprises 21 residues. V gave up 1 base and J gave up 1 base; unmatched junction bases: 21. In nucleotides, the CDR3 is TGTGCTCTTGGGGAACGAGGCGGGGGTGCGGCCTGGGGGTCCCTCACCGATAAACTCATCTTT. As protein: CALGERGGGAAWGSLTDKLIF.

The table lists this clone with many counts. Other DNA variants within this sample encode the same CDR3. The chain couples TRDV1 to TRDJ1; perhaps TRDD3 as D (10 bases). The CDR3 is 19 amino acids. Germline CDR1 and CDR2: TSWWSYY and QGS. The germline V and J ends were trimmed by 6 bases and 3 bases, with 29 bases remaining between them. The DNA for the CDR3 is TGTGCTCTTGGATCTCCCCTTCCTACTGGGGGATTGTGGCCCGATAAACTCATCTTT. Translation: CALGSPLPTGGLWPDKLIF.

In the case of this clone: The protein TCRdb gives is from a much larger clone and does not agree with this DNA's translation at residue 14, likely a read error; the protein shown here comes from the DNA. The rearrangement joins TRDV1 to TRDJ1; maybe TRDD3 (5 bases). TCRdb leaves out the J gene; it was filled in here by matching the DNA to germline. This CDR3 is 21 amino acids long. Germline V gene data show CDR1 as TSWWSYY and CDR2 as QGS. V lost 0 bases to trimming and J lost 0 bases, with 26 bases between them. Here the CDR3 DNA reads TGTGCTCTTGGGGAACTAGCGGTGGCGGGATCCTCAAGGTGTTACACCGATAAACTCATCTTT. It yields the protein CALGELAVAGSSRCYTDKLIF.

This clone was recorded at least ten times. A far larger clone lies a single base away; this is likely a read error. The identical CDR3 is also encoded by other nucleotide sequences in the sample. The rearrangement links TRDV1 to TRDJ1, with 8 bases matching TRDD3. Germline CDR1 is TSWWSYY and CDR2 is QGS. The CDR3 runs 18 residues. Trimming took 3 bases from V and 3 from J; bases not matched to a gene: 15. Written as DNA, the CDR3 is TGTGCTCTTGGGGAGCCTTTAAGGGATACGTGGCAGGCCGATAAACTCATCTTT. It specifies CALGEPLRDTWQADKLIF.

Comments on this clone: For this DNA, TCRdb reports the protein of a much larger clone, which diverges at residue 4, most likely from a read error; the protein presented here is translated directly from the DNA. V gene TRDV2 combines with J gene TRDJ3; TRDD3 matches 10 bases. With V trimmed by 5 bases and J by 4 bases, 1 base remained unmatched. This CDR3 has 15 amino acids. Per the germline V gene, CDR1 is GEAIGNYY and CDR2 is EKD. CDR3 sequence reads: CACVWGIWDTRQMFF. For the CDR3, the DNA is TGTGCCTGTGTCTGGGGGATATGGGACACCCGACAGATGTTTTTC.

Comments on this clone: A read error likely explains this, since a far larger clone differs by one base. The same CDR3 is also encoded by other DNA sequences in this sample. The V and J genes are TRDV2 and TRDJ1; 7 positions match TRDD3. The J gene, missing from TCRdb, was assigned here through DNA to germline matching. This CDR3 spans 18 amino acids. Germline CDR1 is GEAIGNYY and CDR2 is EKD. For the CDR3, the DNA is TGCGCCTGTGACACCGTATCGACTCTCCTGGGGGACACCGATAAACTCATCTTT. Translated: CACDTVSTLLGDTDKLIF.

The table lists this clone with a few counts. This sequence is one base from a far larger clone and is likely a read error. Other DNA variants within this sample encode the same CDR3. This sequence joins TRDV1 and TRDJ1; TRDD3 matches 11 bases. Matching the DNA to germline supplied the J gene, which TCRdb does not give. The CDR3 loop spans 22 amino acids. Germline values: CDR1 TSWWSYY, CDR2 QGS. V was pared by 1 base and J by 0 bases, with 19 bases of the junction left unmatched. CDR3 bases: TGTGCTCTTGGGGAACCTTCCTATGGTCTACTGGGGGATATTTGCTACACCGATAAACTCATCTTT. Its protein is CALGEPSYGLLGDICYTDKLIF.

This clone came up a few times. It differs at one base from a far larger clone, so likely a read error. Other DNA sequences in the same sample also yield this CDR3. The V segment is TRDV1, and no J call was made; the table's D call TRDD3 went unverified against the DNA. The CDR3 covers 19 residues. CDR1 is TSWWSYY, CDR2 QGS, per germline. Here the CDR3 DNA reads TGTGCTCTTGGGGGACTCTCGAGGTCGGGGGCCCTGTACACCGATAAGCTCATCTTT. Amino acid sequence: CALGGLSRSGALYTDKLIF.

As concerns this clone: The protein TCRdb lists belongs to a much larger clone and differs from this DNA's translation at residue 14, which points to a read error; the protein shown is made from the DNA. The chain links TRDV1 to TRDJ1; 8 nucleotides agree with TRDD3. No J segment appears in TCRdb, so it was assigned here by matching the sequence to germline. V lost 2 bases to trimming and J lost 3 bases; unmatched junction nucleotides: 23. This CDR3 spans 21 amino acids. Germline loops: CDR1 TSWWSYY, CDR2 QGS. CDR3 region: CALGESILQNIWGMRADKLIF. The CDR3, as DNA: TGTGCTCTTGGGGAAAGTATCCTACAAAACATTTGGGGGATGCGCGCCGATAAACTCATCTTT.

Concerning this clone itself: TCRdb shows a much larger clone's protein in place of this DNA's translation, and the two differ at residue 13, likely through a read error; the protein shown is translated from the DNA. With the J gene uncalled, the V gene is TRDV1; TRDD3, the table's D call, lacks a check against the DNA. The CDR3 runs 14 residues. CDR1 TSWWSYY and CDR2 QGS come from the germline V gene. CDR3 sequence reads: CALGEPSYTDKLTF. CDR3 DNA: TGTGCTCTTGGGGAACCTTCGTACACCGATAAACTCACCTTT.

To note about this clone: The limits of the CDR3 on the DNA are not certain, so only TCRdb's listed CDR3 is given. The called J gene is TRDJ1, whereas the V gene has no call; the table's D call of TRDD3 was not tested on the DNA. The CDR3 is 17 residues long, ends included. The chain's CDR3 is CATVGLGAHSYTDKLIF.

This clone was seen many times. With a much larger clone just one base away, this may be a read error. The genes are TRDV2 and TRDJ3; 11 bases match TRDD3. The CDR3 has 21 residues. Germline CDR1 GEAIGNYY, CDR2 EKD. This CDR3 reads CACDPFWGIHPSSWGTRQMFF. The CDR3 coding sequence is TGTGCCTGTGACCCCTTCTGGGGGATACACCCAAGCTCCTGGGGCACCCGACAGATGTTTTTC.

This clone was seen ten or more times. A far larger clone is off by one base, so a read error is likely. The sample has other DNA sequences that encode this CDR3 too. J is TRDJ1 and V is TRDV1; D assignment may be TRDD2 or TRDD3 (7 bases each). Germline lookup yields CDR1 TSWWSYY and CDR2 QGS. CDR3 size: 20 residues. Between the trimmed V and J ends, which lost 4 bases and 5 bases, there was a span of 32 bases. The CDR3 region is CALGGSFFLLMGIVTDKLIF. The CDR3 DNA reads TGTGCTCTTGGGGGGTCCTTTTTCCTACTCATGGGGATAGTAACTGATAAACTCATCTTT.

This clone came up a few times. TCRdb assigns this DNA the protein of a much larger clone, which departs from its translation at residue 9; this likely reflects a read error, and the protein shown comes from translating the DNA. The J gene is uncalled and the V gene is TRDV1; TRDD3 is the table's D call and was not checked against the DNA. Germline V gene data show CDR1 as TSWWSYY and CDR2 as QGS. The CDR3 is 15 residues long. The CDR3 sequence is CALGAPFRTTFKLTF. Here the CDR3 DNA reads TGTGCTCTTGGGGCCCCTTTTCGGACTACGTTTAAACTCACCTTT.

The table lists this clone with many counts. The same CDR3 can be traced to other DNA sequences in this sample. The chain is built from TRDV1 and TRDJ1, with 9 nucleotides matching TRDD3. V lost 4 bases, J lost 7 bases, and 19 bases stayed unmatched. This CDR3 region has 18 residues. Germline lookup yields CDR1 TSWWSYY and CDR2 QGS. The CDR3 region has the DNA TGTGCTCTTGGGGGCTCCTATTGTACACGGGGGATACTCGGTAAACTCATCTTT. Translation gives CALGGSYCTRGILGKLIF.

The sample holds a few counts of this clone. This likely stems from a read error, as it lies one base from a far larger clone. The sample carries other DNA sequences with the same CDR3. The rearrangement links TRDV1 to TRDJ1, with TRDD3 matching over 10 bases. Germline CDR1 and CDR2: TSWWSYY and QGS. There are 21 residues in the CDR3. The CDR3 coding sequence is TGTGCCCTTGGGGAACTAGTATTCGCCTCCTGGGGGATAAAGTGGACCGATAAACTCATCTTT. Translation gives CALGELVFASWGIKWTDKLIF.